Following are 21 T cell receptor beta chains from one sample sequenced in a study of cytomegalovirus exposure and HLA in healthy donors. Both 60 Vbeta primers and 13 Jbeta primers went into the PCR. The table came from immunoSEQ multiplex PCR; TCRdb's copy has only in-frame clones and leaves some out. Of approximately 100,000 clones listed, approximately 82% were seen once; the top ten hold 0.9% to 1.5%. The sample consisted of PBMCs. All receptors derive from a woman aged 18-30 years in good health and CMV-seronegative.

A word on this clone: At one end the junction does not follow the germline gene, possibly because of a read error. The chain is built from TRBV29-1 and TRBJ1-1, with 9 bases lining up with TRBD1. The CDR3 consists of 15 residues. The germline CDR1 and CDR2 sequences are SQVTM and ANQGSEA. The CDR3 DNA reads TGCAGCGTGGAAGGATGGGGACAGGGAAACACTGAAGCTTTCTTT. This codes for CSVEGWGQGNTEAFF.

V and J are TRBV7-9 and TRBJ1-2; 9 bases map to TRBD1. The germline V gene encodes CDR1 SEHNR and CDR2 FQNEAQ (reference sequence). The length of the CDR3 is 13 residues. After removal of 4 bases from V and 8 bases from J, the junction contained 5 bases not matched to a gene. The CDR3 region has the DNA TGTGCCAGCAGCTCGGGACAGGGTGAAGGCTACACCTTC. This gives the protein CASSSGQGEGYTF.

The genes are TRBV21-1 and TRBJ2-7; whether TRBD1, the table's D call, matches the DNA was not checked. TRBV21-1 is described as a pseudogene. This CDR3 is built from 16 residues. CDR3 nucleotides: TGTGCCAGCAGCAAATCAGGGTGCGCACTCTCCTACGAGCAGTACTTC. The encoded protein is CASSKSGCALSYEQYF.

The chain combines TRBV7-9 with TRBJ2-5; TRBD1 is a possible D gene (6 bases). The J call is uncertain, as TRBJ2-7 better fits the DNA end. Germline CDR1 SEHNR, CDR2 FQNEAQ (reference sequence). The CDR3 has 14 amino acids. CDR3 DNA: TGTGCCAGCAGCCCAGGGGCCGGGATCCACGAGCAGTACTTC. It specifies CASSPGAGIHEQYF.

The chain combines TRBV30 with TRBJ1-4; TRBD1 might be the D (6 bases). Germline V CDR1 and CDR2: GTSNPN, SVGIG (reference sequence). V was shortened by 6 bases and J by 1 base, with 12 bases between the two germline ends. The CDR3 runs 14 residues. The CDR3, as DNA: TGTGCCTGTTCTCAGGGGTTAACTAATGAAAAACTGTTTTTT. As protein: CACSQGLTNEKLFF.

The rearrangement uses TRBV7-6 and TRBJ1-4; TRBD1 agrees at 7 bases. Germline CDR1 reads SGHVS; CDR2 reads FNYEAQ. V trimming: 1 base; J trimming: 2 bases; junction bases outside the gene matches: 1. This CDR3 region has 15 residues. The CDR3 coding sequence is TGTGCCAGCAGCTTAGAACAGGGGACTAATGAAAAACTGTTTTTT. This translates into CASSLEQGTNEKLFF. The full variable domain, completed using reference TRBV7-6 and TRBJ1-4, is GAGVSQSPRYKVTKRGQDVALRCDPISGHVSLYWYRQALGQGPEFLTYFNYEAQQDKSGLPNDRFSAERPEGSISTLTIQRTEQRDSAMYRCASSLEQGTNEKLFFGSGTQLSVL.

The CDR3 nucleotides read TGTGCCTGGAGCCGGACAGGGCTAAATTCACCCCTCCACTTT. Protein product: CAWSRTGLNSPLHF. This sequence joins TRBV30 and TRBJ1-6, with 8 bases aligning to TRBD1. The ends lost 3 bases at V and 7 bases at J; junction bases unmatched: 5. CDR1 is GTSNPN and CDR2 is SVGIG in the germline V gene (reference sequence). The CDR3 runs 14 residues.

This clone was counted a few times. This rearrangement joins TRBV28 to TRBJ2-1; 7 positions match TRBD2. The CDR3 length is 15 residues. J lost 4 bases, V lost 8 bases, and 11 bases had no gene match. In germline, CDR1 is MDHEN, CDR2 SYDVKM. The CDR3 DNA reads TGTGCCAGCGCGGGGGTAGGGAGCGATTACAATGAGCAGTTCTTC. This encodes CASAGVGSDYNEQFF.

This chain connects TRBV5-8 to TRBJ1-5; D gene ambiguous. The V end lost 1 base, the J end lost 0 bases, and 5 bases lay between the germline ends. In germline, CDR1 is SGHTS, CDR2 YDEGEE. The CDR3 covers 14 residues. CDR3 nucleotides: TGTGCCAGCAGCTTGAGCATTAGCAATCAGCCCCAGCATTTT. Translated: CASSLSISNQPQHF.

This chain joins TRBV6-6 and TRBJ1-1; D is undetermined. CDR1 MNHNY and CDR2 SVGAGI come from the germline V gene (reference sequence). Trimming took 5 bases from V and 0 from J, leaving 10 bases between them. The CDR3 runs to 14 residues. The CDR3 loop is CASSIRTVNTEAFF. CDR3 DNA sequence: TGTGCCAGCAGTATCCGGACTGTGAACACTGAAGCTTTCTTT.

V is TRBV7-2 and J is TRBJ2-7; TRBD2 matches at 8 bases. V shed 2 bases and J 5 bases; nucleotides not matched to a gene: 11. The CDR3 is made up of 16 amino acids. Per the germline V gene, CDR1 is SGHTA and CDR2 is FQGNSA. DNA of the CDR3: TGTGCCAGCAGCTTAAACGGGAGGGCCTTGGTCCACGAGCAGTACTTC. Its protein is CASSLNGRALVHEQYF.

The chain carries TRBV27 and TRBJ2-3, with D tentatively TRBD2 (5 bases). The CDR3 consists of 16 residues. The V gene lost 6 bases and the J gene lost 0 bases, with 16 bases spanning the gap. Germline CDR1 is MNHEY and CDR2 is SMNVEV (reference sequence). In DNA form, the CDR3 reads TGTGCCAGCAGGGCACTAGGCCCTCTAAGCACAGATACGCAGTATTTT. Amino acid sequence: CASRALGPLSTDTQYF.

The CDR3 protein is CASSQEGGGPPEQYF. The CDR3 coding sequence is TGCGCCAGCAGCCAAGAGGGGGGAGGCCCCCCCGAGCAGTACTTC. V and J are TRBV4-1 and TRBJ2-7; possibly TRBD2 for D (6 bases). The CDR3 runs to 15 residues. Germline V gives CDR1 MGHRA, CDR2 YSYEKL. V was pared by 0 bases and J by 6 bases, with 15 bases between.

Concerning this clone: Relative to the germline gene, one junction end is altered; a read error may explain this. The V gene is TRBV7-9, the J gene TRBJ2-5; 11 bases line up with TRBD2. The CDR3 runs 12 residues. Germline V gene lookup returns CDR1 SEHNR and CDR2 FQNEAQ (reference sequence). The CDR3 is CSSRTSGETQYF. The DNA of the CDR3 is TGTTCCAGCAGGACTAGCGGGGAGACCCAGTACTTC.

The CDR3 sequence: CASSLGTHQYNEQFF. Written as DNA, the CDR3 is TGTGCCAGCAGCTTGGGGACACACCAATACAATGAGCAGTTCTTC. The chain links TRBV7-2 to TRBJ2-1, with a tentative D call TRBD1 (6 bases). The CDR3 runs to 15 residues. Per the germline V gene, CDR1 is SGHTA and CDR2 is FQGNSA. Trimming stripped 3 bases from V and 4 bases from J, with 13 bases between.

The J gene is TRBJ1-1, the V gene TRBV28, with D tentatively TRBD1 (5 bases). Trimming cost V 3 bases and J 0 bases, with 14 bases left between them. CDR1 is MDHEN and CDR2 is SYDVKM in the germline V gene. This CDR3 comprises 16 residues. The CDR3 loop reads CASSFVQGGMNTEAFF. The CDR3 DNA reads as TGTGCCAGCAGTTTCGTCCAGGGTGGGATGAACACTGAAGCTTTCTTT.

The chain carries TRBV6-1 and TRBJ2-7, with 13 bases that match TRBD2. The CDR3 contains 14 residues. Germline values: CDR1 MNHNS, CDR2 SASEGT. J gave up 6 bases and V 7 bases, and 6 bases lay outside the gene matches. CDR3 residues: CASTPRTSGSEQYF. CDR3 sequence (DNA): TGTGCCAGCACCCCCCGGACTAGCGGGAGCGAGCAGTACTTC.

The V call is TRBV7-9, the J call TRBJ2-7, with TRBD2 identical over 12 bases. CDR1 is SEHNR and CDR2 is FQNEAQ in the germline V gene (reference sequence). The trim removed 5 bases at V and 3 bases at J, leaving 8 bases unmatched. CDR3 length: 16 residues. CDR3 sequence: CASSLGLAGTFYEQYF. The CDR3 region has the DNA TGTGCCAGCAGCCTCGGACTAGCGGGGACTTTCTACGAGCAGTACTTC.

Turning to this clone: This sample also contains other DNA sequences that code for the same CDR3. This chain links TRBV19 with TRBJ2-7; 12 bases match TRBD2. V shed 5 bases, J shed 3 bases, and the junction held 8 bases outside the gene matches. The CDR3 extends over 16 amino acids. Germline CDR1 reads LNHDA; CDR2 reads SQIVND (reference sequence). This CDR3 reads CASSRRTSGRNYEQYF. The CDR3 nucleotides are TGTGCCAGTAGTCGGCGAACTAGCGGGAGGAACTACGAGCAGTACTTC.

This clone is a singleton in its sample. The chain recombines TRBV7-3 with TRBJ2-3, with 10 nucleotides matching TRBD2. CDR3 length: 16 amino acids. From germline, CDR1 is SGHTA and CDR2 FQGTGA. The J segment lost 1 base and the V segment lost 3 bases, leaving 4 bases of the junction unmatched. The CDR3 DNA sequence: TGTGCCAGCAGCTTGCACGGGACTAGCGGCACAGATACGCAGTATTTT. This sequence encodes CASSLHGTSGTDTQYF. Filled out from reference TRBV7-3 and TRBJ2-3, the complete variable domain reads GAGVSQTPSNKVTEKGKYVELRCDPISGHTALYWYRQSLGQGPEFLIYFQGTGAADDSGLPNDRFFAVRPEGSVSTLKIQRTERGDSAVYLCASSLHGTSGTDTQYFGPGTRLTVL.

This chain connects TRBV21-1 to TRBJ2-1; the table gives TRBD1 as D, unverified against the DNA. TRBV21-1 is classified as a pseudogene. CDR3 length: 18 residues. CDR3 DNA sequence: TGTGCCAGCAGCAAAAGAGTAGTTGACAGGGGGTCCAACAATGAGCAGTTCTTC. It codes for CASSKRVVDRGSNNEQFF.